This TCR beta chain was retrieved from a study of T-cell memory formation after mild COVID-19. Concerning this clonotype: Antigen: not known.

TCRdb re-called the 5' RACE reads with MiXCR, one entry per CDR3 protein. Altogether 400,000 or so distinct CDR3 sequences are present, around 21% being singletons, with the ten largest covering about an eighth. Study results and caveats: Detection of some responders pre-infection suggested pre-existing cross-reactive memory T cells participated.

V lost 0 bases and J 5 bases, leaving 10 bases between the germline ends. The CDR3 spans 13 residues. Germline V gene sequence: CDR1 GTSNPN, CDR2 SVGIG (reference sequence). The chain is built from TRBV30 and TRBJ2-5, with unresolved D. This TCR derives from an adult woman who had mild COVID-19 (a few samples of this study predate the infection). Cell type and time point are not known. The sequencing sample was made of PBMCs or a T cell subset sorted from them (not recorded which). CDR3 sequence: CAWSVRLRETQYF. In DNA form, the CDR3 reads TGTGCCTGGAGTGTGCGGTTAAGGGAGACCCAGTACTTC.